This TCR beta chain was documented in a study of cytomegalovirus exposure and HLA in healthy donors. Overall study results and limits: It was taken for granted in presence/absence analyses that sequencing depth across donors was roughly uniform. Researchers reported in a later analysis that common viral pathogens appeared linked to several top clusters. A later analysis revealed that TCR association rates differed between HLA loci, peaking at DRB1 and bottoming out at HLA-C.

Worth noting for this clone: Its antigen is not identified.

V was clipped by 5 bases and J by 2 bases, with 14 bases between them. This CDR3 region has 15 residues. Germline values: CDR1 SNHLY, CDR2 FYNNEI. The PCR ran on 60 Vbeta and 13 Jbeta primers. Only in-frame clones appear in the TCRdb table, and some are missing; sequencing was by immunoSEQ multiplex PCR. The data contain 200,000 to 250,000 clones, roughly 80% of them singletons. Material: PBMCs. The genes are TRBV2 and TRBJ2-3; possibly TRBD2 for D (5 bases). This sequence was found in a man aged 25 to 40 in good health and CMV-seronegative. The CDR3 region has the DNA TGTGCCAGCAGTTGGGCCGGGATTCTCACAGATACGCAGTATTTT. Its protein is CASSWAGILTDTQYF.